A selection of T cell receptor beta chains follows, all from one sample in a study of cytomegalovirus exposure and HLA in healthy donors. Method: immunoSEQ multiplex PCR; TCRdb's copy keeps in-frame clones and lacks some. The sample carries 70,000 to 80,000 clones, almost 85% recorded once. Sequencing used PBMCs. These receptors all come from a man aged 18 to 30 in good health and CMV-seronegative. Both conserved end residues are part of each CDR3. A D gene is named only where the DNA matches it firmly. Rows may omit the clone size; those that give it use once, few, many or a size class.

>TRBD2|TRBV9|few|TRBJ2-7
CASSVEASGMYEQYF
TGTGCCAGCAGCGTCGAAGCTAGCGGGATGTACGAGCAGTACTTC
>NA|TRBV6-5|few|TRBJ1-1
CASSPGMNTEAFF
TGTGCCAGCAGCCCAGGCATGAACACTGAAGCTTTCTTT
>TRBD2|TRBV15|few|TRBJ2-2
CATSPPRVGGGGRELFF
TGTGCCACCAGCCCGCCCCGGGTAGGAGGCGGGGGGAGGGAGCTGTTTTTT
>NA|TRBV21-1|NA|TRBJ1-3
CASRKTGSSGNTIYF
TGTGCCAGCAGGAAAACAGGGAGCTCTGGAAACACCATATATTTT
>NA|TRBV30|NA|TRBJ2-7
CAWSVVDYEQYF
TGTGCCTGGAGTGTTGTAGACTACGAGCAGTACTTC
>NA|TRBV25-1|NA|TRBJ1-1
CASSELSGTEAFF
TGTGCCAGCAGTGAATTGTCAGGCACTGAAGCTTTCTTT
>NA|TRBV27|NA|TRBJ1-2
CASSGGGLSYTF
TGTGCCAGCAGCGGCGGGGGGCTAAGCTACACCTTC
>TRBD1|TRBV6-4|few|TRBJ2-2
CASSDGTDTGELFF
TGTGCCAGCAGTGACGGGACAGACACCGGGGAGCTGTTTTTT
>TRBD1|TRBV15|NA|TRBJ1-3
CATSREQGAHGNTIYF
TGTGCCACCAGCAGAGAACAGGGGGCTCATGGAAACACCATATATTTT
>TRBD1|TRBV4-1|NA|TRBJ2-2
CASSHGQGLWNTGELFF
TGCGCCAGCAGCCACGGACAGGGCTTATGGAACACCGGGGAGCTGTTTTTT
>NA|TRBV28|once|TRBJ2-4
CASQLGDLAKNIQYF
TGTGCCAGTCAGTTAGGGGATCTAGCCAAAAACATTCAGTACTTC
>NA|TRBV6-1|NA|TRBJ1-2
CASSEVRVGGYGYTF
TGTGCCAGCAGTGAAGTCAGGGTCGGGGGCTATGGCTACACCTTC
>NA|TRBV5-1|NA|TRBJ2-5
CASSLNLPQETQYF
TGCGCCAGCAGCTTGAACCTACCCCAAGAGACCCAGTACTTC
>TRBD1|TRBV13|NA|TRBJ2-3
CASSRRTGGTDTQYF
TGTGCCAGCAGCAGAAGGACAGGGGGCACAGATACGCAGTATTTT
>TRBD2|TRBV7-8|NA|TRBJ2-7
CASSLDGTTYEQYF
TGTGCCAGCAGCCTTGACGGGACTACCTACGAGCAGTACTTC
>NA|TRBV4-2|few|TRBJ2-1
CASSQDISLNEQFF
TGTGCCAGCAGCCAAGATATAAGCCTCAATGAGCAGTTCTTC
>TRBD1|TRBV9|NA|TRBJ2-1
CASSVGGLRGTGGDDEQFF
TGTGCCAGCAGCGTAGGGGGGCTGCGTGGGACAGGGGGGGACGATGAGCAGTTCTTC
>TRBD1|TRBV18|NA|TRBJ1-1
CASSPQGQGTEAFF
TGTGCCAGCTCACCACAGGGACAGGGCACTGAAGCTTTCTTT
>TRBD2|TRBV5-1|once|TRBJ2-5
CASSPGLAGGMAETQYF
TGCGCCAGCAGCCCGGGACTAGCGGGGGGGATGGCGGAGACCCAGTACTTC
>TRBD1|TRBV18|NA|TRBJ1-2
CASSPRWSDRGTALRDYGYTF
TGTGCCAGCTCACCACGGTGGTCCGATAGGGGGACAGCCCTCAGAGACTATGGCTACACCTTC
>NA|TRBV19|NA|TRBJ1-4
CASSISATNEKLFF
TGTGCCAGTAGTATTAGCGCAACTAATGAAAAACTGTTTTTT
>NA|TRBV5-6|NA|TRBJ1-1
CASSLYQVTEAFF
TGTGCCAGCAGCCTGTATCAGGTCACTGAAGCTTTCTTT
>TRBD2|TRBV11-2|few|TRBJ2-7
CASSSIRGLAVHEQYF
TGTGCCAGCAGCTCCATTCGGGGACTAGCCGTTCACGAGCAGTACTTC
>NA|TRBV5-1|NA|TRBJ1-1
CASSYGGPATEAFF
TGCGCCAGCAGCTACGGGGGGCCCGCCACTGAAGCTTTCTTT
>NA|TRBV6-6|NA|TRBJ1-1
CASSPGGAFTEAFF
TGTGCCAGCAGCCCCGGGGGGGCATTCACTGAAGCTTTCTTT
>NA|TRBV28|NA|TRBJ1-2
CASSTKTGSYGYTF
TGTGCCAGCAGCACTAAGACAGGCAGCTATGGCTACACCTTC
>TRBD2|TRBV11-2|NA|TRBJ2-7
CASSMAGTTNEQYF
TGTGCCAGCAGCATGGCCGGGACTACGAACGAGCAGTACTTC
>TRBD1|TRBV2|few|TRBJ1-6
CASSGDRSSYNSPLHF
TGTGCCAGTAGTGGGGACAGGAGCTCCTATAATTCACCCCTCCACTTT
>TRBD1|TRBV5-1|NA|TRBJ1-2
CASSPPDRTDGYTF
TGCGCCAGCAGCCCGCCGGACAGGACCGATGGCTACACCTTC
>NA|TRBV7-9|few|TRBJ2-7
CASSLPATYEQYF
TGTGCCAGCAGCTTACCCGCTACCTACGAGCAGTACTTC
>NA|TRBV19|NA|TRBJ1-5
CASSPSTYQPQHF
TGTGCCAGTAGTCCGAGTACGTATCAGCCCCAGCATTTT
>NA|TRBV5-4|NA|TRBJ1-4
CASSLGQNEKLFF
TGTGCCAGCAGCTTGGGTCAGAATGAAAAACTGTTTTTT
>NA|TRBV9|once|TRBJ2-7
CASSTGRGYEQYF
TGTGCCAGCAGCACGGGCAGGGGCTACGAGCAGTACTTC
>NA|TRBV5-4|few|TRBJ2-3
CASSLGGRTDTQYF
TGTGCCAGCAGCTTGGGGGGCAGAACAGATACGCAGTATTTT
>NA|TRBV30|NA|TRBJ1-2
CAWSVERGRGNHGYTF
TGTGCCTGGAGTGTAGAAAGGGGCCGTGGTAACCATGGCTACACCTTC
>TRBD1|TRBV6-5|NA|TRBJ2-7
CASSPGTGRYEQYF
TGTGCCAGCAGTCCCGGGACAGGGAGGTACGAGCAGTACTTC
>NA|TRBV6-5|NA|TRBJ2-1
CASSSMSGNPYNEQFF
TGTGCCAGCAGTTCCATGAGCGGAAATCCCTACAATGAGCAGTTCTTC
>NA|TRBV7-2|NA|TRBJ2-4
CASTQGQGRAKNIQYF
TGTGCCAGCACCCAGGGGCAGGGTAGGGCCAAAAACATTCAGTACTTC
>NA|TRBV18|NA|TRBJ1-1
CASSPLGEETEAFF
TGTGCCAGCTCACCACTAGGGGAGGAAACTGAAGCTTTCTTT
>TRBD1|TRBV5-1|NA|TRBJ2-5
CASSDDRALETQYF
TGCGCCAGCAGCGATGACAGGGCGCTGGAGACCCAGTACTTC
>TRBD2|TRBV5-1|NA|TRBJ2-5
CASSKGLAGVQETQYF
TGCGCCAGCAGCAAGGGACTAGCGGGGGTGCAAGAGACCCAGTACTTC
>TRBD2|TRBV9|NA|TRBJ2-1
CASSVGPIVSGYNEQFF
TGTGCCAGCAGCGTAGGTCCTATTGTTAGCGGGTACAATGAGCAGTTCTTC
>NA|TRBV21-1|NA|TRBJ1-1
CASSKADSKNTEAFF
TGTGCCAGCAGCAAAGCCGACAGCAAGAACACTGAAGCTTTCTTT
>NA|TRBV19|NA|TRBJ1-2
CASSTTARIGGYGYTF
TGTGCCAGTAGTACCACGGCCCGGATAGGGGGCTATGGCTACACCTTC
>TRBD1|TRBV6-5|NA|TRBJ2-7
CASTTTGQGAYEQYF
TGTGCCAGCACTACGACGGGACAGGGGGCCTACGAGCAGTACTTC
>NA|TRBV4-3|NA|TRBJ1-1
CASSQIGLQGSEAFF
TGCGCCAGCAGCCAAATAGGGCTTCAGGGTTCTGAAGCTTTCTTT
>TRBD1|TRBV28|NA|TRBJ2-4
CASSYQGAAKNIQYF
TGTGCCAGCAGTTATCAGGGGGCTGCCAAAAACATTCAGTACTTC
>NA|TRBV28|NA|TRBJ2-7
CASLPPRGQAHVEQYF
TGTGCCAGCCTTCCTCCGCGGGGCCAGGCCCACGTCGAGCAGTACTTC
>TRBD2|TRBV5-1|NA|TRBJ2-7
CASSLEVAGYEQYF
TGCGCCAGCAGCCTGGAGGTAGCGGGCTACGAGCAGTACTTC
>TRBD1|TRBV28|NA|TRBJ1-1
CASSPGTENTEAFF
TGTGCCAGCAGTCCCGGGACAGAGAACACTGAAGCTTTCTTT
>NA|TRBV7-9|NA|TRBJ1-1
CASSFRGNTEAFF
TGTGCCAGCAGCTTTCGAGGGAACACTGAAGCTTTCTTT
>NA|TRBV6-4|NA|TRBJ1-1
CARKSGCFEAFF
TGTGCCAGAAAGTCCGGGTGTTTTGAAGCTTTCTTT